A single sample gave rise to the 31 T cell receptor beta chains below, sequenced in a study of cytomegalovirus exposure and HLA in healthy donors. Both 60 Vbeta primers and 13 Jbeta primers went into the PCR. Sequenced by immunoSEQ multiplex PCR; TCRdb stores in-frame clones only, minus some. This listing includes roughly 65,000 clones. The sequencing input was PBMCs. The source of these receptors is a boy aged 10-17 years in good health and CMV-seronegative.

The chain joins TRBV7-2 to TRBJ1-3; TRBD1 is a possible D gene (5 bases). Trimming took off 2 bases at V and 4 bases at J, with 9 bases between the two ends. This CDR3 spans 14 amino acids. CDR1 SGHTA and CDR2 FQGNSA come from the germline V gene. The CDR3 DNA follows: TGTGCCAGCAGCTTACCGGGGGGGGGAAACACCATATATTTT. This translates into CASSLPGGGNTIYF.

V and J are TRBV7-7 and TRBJ2-5, with D uncertain. Trimming stripped 2 bases from V and 2 bases from J, with 6 bases between. Germline V gene data show CDR1 as SSHAT and CDR2 as FNYEAQ (reference sequence). The CDR3 sequence is 13 residues long. The CDR3 here is CASSLFQQETQYF. CDR3 bases: TGTGCCAGCAGCTTATTTCAGCAAGAGACCCAGTACTTC.

The J gene is TRBJ2-5, the V gene TRBV5-1, with a possible D match to TRBD2 (7 bases). The length of the CDR3 is 16 residues. CDR1 and CDR2 from the germline V gene are SGHRS and YFSETQ. Trimming took off 4 bases at V and 0 bases at J, with 16 bases between the two ends. The DNA of the CDR3 is TGCGCCAGCAGCCGGAGCGGGACACCGTACCAAGAGACCCAGTACTTC. Its translation: CASSRSGTPYQETQYF.

V usage is TRBV7-7 and J usage is TRBJ1-1; 8 nucleotides match TRBD1. With V trimmed by 4 bases and J by 6 bases, 4 bases remained unmatched. The CDR3 is 13 amino acids. CDR1 is SSHAT and CDR2 is FNYEAQ in the germline V gene (reference sequence). The CDR3 here is CASSSDRGAEAFF. In DNA, the CDR3 is TGTGCCAGCAGCTCCGACAGGGGCGCTGAAGCTTTCTTT.

The chain has TRBV19 and TRBJ2-6; a weak D match, TRBD1 (6 bases). Germline V gene sequence: CDR1 LNHDA, CDR2 SQIVND (reference sequence). CDR3 length: 16 residues. The ends were cut back, 5 bases at V and 4 bases at J, with 15 bases in the middle. The CDR3 here is CASSSTGNSGANVLTF. In DNA form, the CDR3 reads TGTGCCAGTAGTTCCACAGGGAACTCAGGGGCCAACGTCCTGACTTTC. Full variable domain (remainder filled in from reference TRBV19 and TRBJ2-6): DGGITQSPKYLFRKEGQNVTLSCEQNLNHDAMYWYRQDPGQGLRLIYYSQIVNDFQKGDIAEGYSVSREKKESFPLTVTSAQKNPTAFYLCASSSTGNSGANVLTFGAGSRLTVL.

The chain uses TRBV7-7 and TRBJ1-5; a possible D gene is TRBD1 (6 bases). V lost 5 bases to trimming and J lost 0 bases, with 20 bases between them. The CDR3 is made up of 18 amino acids. The germline V gene encodes CDR1 SSHAT and CDR2 FNYEAQ (reference sequence). DNA for the CDR3: TGTGCCAGCAGCCCCACCCACCGGACAGTTTATAGCAATCAGCCCCAGCATTTT. Its translation: CASSPTHRTVYSNQPQHF.

The chain carries TRBV6-5 and TRBJ2-7; weak D call: TRBD1 (5 bases). The length of the CDR3 is 14 residues. V was shortened by 5 bases and J by 4 bases, with 15 bases between the two germline ends. Germline V gene data show CDR1 as MNHEY and CDR2 as SVGAGI. The CDR3 sequence is CASSLTGRNYEQYF. In DNA, the CDR3 is TGTGCCAGCAGTCTTACAGGAAGGAATTACGAGCAGTACTTC.

The chain joins TRBV9 to TRBJ1-1; D possibly corresponds to TRBD1 (6 bases). V lost 0 bases and J lost 4, with 13 bases in between. The CDR3 has 15 residues. Per the germline V gene, CDR1 is SGDLS and CDR2 is YYNGEE. CDR3 sequence: CASSVGVGGPTEAFF. In nucleotides, the CDR3 is TGTGCCAGCAGCGTAGGGGTCGGGGGGCCCACTGAAGCTTTCTTT.

The CDR3 coding sequence is TGTGCCAGCAGCCTTGGAGGGGCGTCCACAGATACGCAGTATTTT. It translates to CASSLGGASTDTQYF. The chain is built from TRBV7-2 and TRBJ2-3; the D gene is possibly TRBD2 (6 bases). V was cut by 5 bases and J by 2 bases, with 14 bases left in between. Germline-derived CDR1 and CDR2 are SGHTA and FQGNSA. The CDR3 contains 15 residues.

In DNA form, the CDR3 reads TGTGCCAGCCGGCGGGTTAAACTCCAAGAGACCCAGTACTTC. Amino acid sequence: CASRRVKLQETQYF. This chain uses TRBV6-5 with TRBJ2-5; D may be TRBD2 (5 bases). The CDR3 has 14 amino acids. Trimming pared 8 bases from V and 1 base from J, leaving 14 bases between. Germline CDR1 is MNHEY and CDR2 is SVGAGI.

The chain carries TRBV5-3 and TRBJ2-7; weak D call: TRBD2 (6 bases). TRBV5-3 is an ORF for which the function is uncertain. There are 13 residues in the CDR3. V gave up 4 bases and J gave up 5 bases, with 13 bases separating them. CDR3 protein: CARSEGTRNEQYF. DNA for the CDR3: TGTGCCAGAAGCGAGGGGACTCGGAACGAGCAGTACTTC.

The V and J genes are TRBV5-1 and TRBJ1-2; tentative D call: TRBD1 (5 bases). CDR1 is SGHRS, CDR2 YFSETQ, per germline. V lost 7 bases and J lost 9, with 22 bases in between. This CDR3 is built from 14 residues. The CDR3 nucleotides are TGCGCCAGCCGGCGGGACCTCCAGGTCATGCGCTACACCTTC. Translated, it gives CASRRDLQVMRYTF.

The chain carries TRBV30 and TRBJ1-2; 11 bases are a match to TRBD1. The germline CDR1 and CDR2 sequences are GTSNPN and SVGIG (reference sequence). J gave up 3 bases and V 1 base, and 10 bases lay outside the gene matches. The CDR3 contains 17 residues. Here the CDR3 DNA reads TGTGCCTGGAGTGGACTTGGACAGGGGGCTCGGGACTATGGCTACACCTTC. It translates to CAWSGLGQGARDYGYTF.

The chain uses TRBV6-1 and TRBJ1-5, with a possible D match to TRBD1 (6 bases). The germline V gene encodes CDR1 MNHNS and CDR2 SASEGT. V gave up 7 bases and J gave up 3 bases, with 10 bases separating them. The CDR3 totals 13 residues. CDR3 loop: CASTTGNNQPQHF. The DNA of the CDR3 is TGTGCCAGCACTACAGGGAACAATCAGCCCCAGCATTTT.

Details on this clone: The sample has other DNA sequences that encode this CDR3 too. The genes are TRBV11-2 and TRBJ1-1; D is ambiguous. The CDR3 contains 13 residues. V lost 0 bases to trimming and J lost 1 base, with 3 bases between them. Germline loops: CDR1 SGHAT, CDR2 FQNNGV. CDR3 DNA: TGTGCCAGCAGCTTAGATAGGAACACTGAAGCTTTCTTT. This sequence encodes CASSLDRNTEAFF.

This sequence joins TRBV19 and TRBJ2-3; 8 nucleotides line up with TRBD1. This CDR3 has 13 residues. In germline, CDR1 is LNHDA, CDR2 SQIVND (reference sequence). V shed 6 bases and J 5 bases; nucleotides not matched to a gene: 4. The CDR3 protein is CASRKQGEDTQYF. DNA of the CDR3: TGTGCCAGTAGAAAACAGGGGGAAGATACGCAGTATTTT.

The chain couples TRBV7-9 to TRBJ1-5; 11 nucleotides line up with TRBD1. V shed 6 bases, J shed 6 bases, and the junction held 10 bases outside the gene matches. This CDR3 has 16 amino acids. Germline CDR1 is SEHNR and CDR2 is FQNEAQ (reference sequence). CDR3 nucleotides: TGTGCCAGCAGTTCCCAGGGGACAGGGGGATTTCAGCCCCAGCATTTT. This codes for CASSSQGTGGFQPQHF.

The genes are TRBV7-2 and TRBJ1-2; 8 bases align to TRBD1. Germline lookup yields CDR1 SGHTA and CDR2 FQGNSA. Losses at the gene ends were 3 bases for V and 7 bases for J; bases not matched to a gene: 10. CDR3 length: 15 amino acids. CDR3 in amino acids: CASSFNQGANGGYTF. CDR3 coding DNA: TGTGCCAGCAGCTTCAATCAGGGGGCCAATGGTGGCTACACCTTC.

The chain employs TRBV4-1 and TRBJ1-1, with no clear D. Per germline, CDR1 MGHRA and CDR2 YSYEKL. V was pared by 0 bases and J by 4 bases, with 6 bases between. The CDR3 has 13 residues. This CDR3 is CASSQEEGTEAFF. In nucleotides, the CDR3 is TGCGCCAGCAGCCAAGAGGAGGGCACTGAAGCTTTCTTT.

J is TRBJ2-1 and V is TRBV2; 11 bases are shared with TRBD2. CDR3 size: 19 residues. Germline lookup yields CDR1 SNHLY and CDR2 FYNNEI. J was trimmed by 1 base and V by 3 bases; bases with no gene match: 11. As DNA, the CDR3 is TGTGCCAGCAGTGATATAGGGGAGGCTAGCGGGGGGTCCTACAATGAGCAGTTCTTC. Its translation is CASSDIGEASGGSYNEQFF.

The rearrangement uses TRBV4-1 and TRBJ1-4; tentatively, D is TRBD1 (6 bases). This CDR3 contains 15 residues. V lost 2 bases to trimming and J lost 6 bases, with 13 bases between them. Germline V lookup: CDR1 MGHRA, CDR2 YSYEKL. CDR3 protein: CASSQSTGNDEKLFF. The DNA for the CDR3 is TGCGCCAGCAGCCAATCCACAGGGAATGATGAAAAACTGTTTTTT.

Worth noting for this clone: One end of the junction is discordant with germline, which a read error may explain. The chain employs TRBV28 and TRBJ2-2; maybe TRBD2 (6 bases). The V gene's germline CDR1 is MDHEN and CDR2 SYDVKM. The CDR3 has 12 residues. CDR3 bases: TGTGCCAGCACACCGTATACCGGGGAGGTGTTTTTT. This gives the protein CASTPYTGEVFF. Filled out from reference TRBV28 and TRBJ2-2, the complete variable domain reads DVKVTQSSRYLVKRTGEKVFLECVQDMDHENMFWYRQDPGLGLRLIYFSYDVKMKEKGDIPEGYSVSREKKERFSLILESASTNQTSMYLCASTPYTGEVFFGEGSRLTVL.

J is TRBJ2-1 and V is TRBV5-6; the match to TRBD2 covers 7 bases. V dropped 6 bases and J dropped 0; count of bases not matched to a gene: 6. Germline CDR1 and CDR2: SGHDT and YYEEEE. The CDR3 loop spans 15 amino acids. The CDR3 is CASNVAGRSYNEQFF. As DNA, the CDR3 is TGTGCCAGCAACGTAGCGGGCCGCTCCTACAATGAGCAGTTCTTC.

The chain employs TRBV19 and TRBJ2-2, with TRBD2 matching 9 bases. Trimming cost V 7 bases and J 4 bases; bases outside gene matches: 4. Germline loops: CDR1 LNHDA, CDR2 SQIVND (reference sequence). This CDR3 has 14 residues. Here the CDR3 DNA reads TGTGCCAGTAAGGCGGGAGGGGGCACCGGGGAGCTGTTTTTT. Residues: CASKAGGGTGELFF.

The rearrangement joins TRBV2 to TRBJ2-3, with 9 nucleotides matching TRBD1. Germline lookup yields CDR1 SNHLY and CDR2 FYNNEI. The length of the CDR3 is 15 residues. J lost 1 base, V lost 6 bases, and 5 bases had no gene match. The DNA for the CDR3 is TGTGCCAGCAGGGGGGGACAGGGTGGCACAGATACGCAGTATTTT. Translation gives CASRGGQGGTDTQYF.

The genes are TRBV2 and TRBJ2-7, with TRBD2 as a possible D gene (5 bases). V dropped 9 bases and J dropped 4 bases, with 13 bases sitting between them. This CDR3 has 12 residues. CDR1 SNHLY and CDR2 FYNNEI come from the germline V gene. The CDR3 here is CASGLGTYEQYF. CDR3 DNA sequence: TGTGCCAGTGGACTTGGAACTTACGAGCAGTACTTC.

The J gene is TRBJ2-6, the V gene TRBV30; D is undetermined. Germline CDR1 and CDR2: GTSNPN and SVGIG (reference sequence). Trimming removed 4 bases from V and 0 bases from J, with 7 bases in between. This CDR3 has 14 residues. CDR3 in DNA: TGTGCCTGGACACTGAGCTCTGGGGCCAACGTCCTGACTTTC. Translation gives CAWTLSSGANVLTF.

This chain links TRBV19 with TRBJ1-3, with D tentatively TRBD1 (6 bases). The CDR3 sequence is 14 residues long. Germline V gene data show CDR1 as LNHDA and CDR2 as SQIVND (reference sequence). Trimming removed 6 bases from V and 4 bases from J, with 13 bases in between. The CDR3 is CASSLQGTGNTIYF. The DNA for the CDR3 is TGTGCCAGTAGCCTACAGGGAACAGGAAACACCATATATTTT.

The chain carries TRBV15 and TRBJ2-5; TRBD2 aligns across 12 bases. Germline CDR1 and CDR2: LNHNV and YYDKDF (reference sequence). V lost 2 bases and J lost 5; bases outside the gene matches: 9. The CDR3 is 17 residues long. The CDR3 loop reads CATSRSSGGALGETQYF. In DNA form, the CDR3 reads TGTGCCACCAGCAGATCTAGCGGGGGGGCCCTAGGGGAGACCCAGTACTTC. The full variable domain, rest sourced from reference TRBV15 and TRBJ2-5, is DAMVIQNPRYQVTQFGKPVTLSCSQTLNHNVMYWYQQKSSQAPKLLFHYYDKDFNNEADTPDNFQSRRPNTSFCFLDIRSPGLGDTAMYLCATSRSSGGALGETQYFGPGTRLLVL.

The rearrangement uses TRBV29-1 and TRBJ2-5, with D possibly being TRBD2 (6 bases). Germline V CDR1 and CDR2: SQVTM, ANQGSEA. The CDR3 is 15 amino acids. Trimming stripped 2 bases from V and 5 bases from J, with 18 bases between. CDR3 DNA sequence: TGCAGCGTTGAACGGAGGGCAGGACACAGGGAGACCCAGTACTTC. Encoded protein: CSVERRAGHRETQYF.

The CDR3 bases are TGCGCCAGCAGCCCTGGGACAGGGGTCTATGGCTACACCTTC. It specifies CASSPGTGVYGYTF. The genes are TRBV5-1 and TRBJ1-2; 10 nucleotides align to TRBD1. With V trimmed by 4 bases and J by 4 bases, 4 bases remained unmatched. The CDR3 is 14 residues long. CDR1 is SGHRS and CDR2 is YFSETQ in the germline V gene.